These T cell receptor beta chains were read from a single sample in a study of blood T cell repertoires in COVID-19. Here immunoSEQ multiplex PCR was the method, and the copy in TCRdb shows in-frame clones only, minus some. The repertoire holds under 200,000 clones, with around 88% as singletons. Sequenced material: PBMCs or T cells enriched from blood (not recorded which). Every receptor here comes from a middle-aged man with acute COVID-19. CDR3s include the opening cysteine and the closing phenylalanine or tryptophan. The order of the fields is CDR3 protein, V gene, J gene, CDR3 length.

CDR3: CASSQVGDRGRETQYF; V: TRBV4-1; J: TRBJ2-5; length: 16
CDR3: CASSDRADIQYF; V: TRBV2; J: TRBJ2-4; length: 12
CDR3: CASSQEGALADSYEQYF; V: TRBV4-1; J: TRBJ2-7; length: 17
CDR3: CASTEMMSGANVLTF; V: TRBV27; J: TRBJ2-6; length: 15
CDR3: CAISSAGSSYEQYF; V: TRBV10-3; J: TRBJ2-7; length: 14
CDR3: CASSKTSAHYNEQFF; V: TRBV7-3; J: TRBJ2-1; length: 15
CDR3: CASRLSGRDEQYF; V: TRBV7-9; J: TRBJ2-7; length: 13
CDR3: CSVPLDLAGEQFF; V: TRBV29-1; J: TRBJ2-1; length: 13
CDR3: CASSYNPGQGSGYTF; V: TRBV5-1; J: TRBJ1-2; length: 15
CDR3: CAISDKRSYEQYF; V: TRBV10-3; J: TRBJ2-7; length: 13
CDR3: CASRGLAGPVGTDTQYF; V: TRBV19; J: TRBJ2-3; length: 17
CDR3: CASSLDGIRGRYEQYF; V: TRBV7-2; J: TRBJ2-7; length: 16
CDR3: CASSTAGGHLDTQYF; V: TRBV13; J: TRBJ2-3; length: 15
CDR3: CASSSAGTLNQPQHF; V: TRBV7-2; J: TRBJ1-5; length: 15
CDR3: CATRGALLGQETQYF; V: TRBV2; J: TRBJ2-5; length: 15
CDR3: CASSLASGEQYF; V: TRBV28; J: TRBJ2-7; length: 12
CDR3: CASRPEGGIGKLFF; V: TRBV7-2; J: TRBJ1-4; length: 14
CDR3: CASSLSSGRATGELFF; V: TRBV6-4; J: TRBJ2-2; length: 16
CDR3: CSVLPGQGYNEQFF; V: TRBV29-1; J: TRBJ2-1; length: 14
CDR3: CASSSGGTGDYEQYF; V: TRBV5-1; J: TRBJ2-7; length: 15
CDR3: CASSQDTGTGYEQYF; V: TRBV4-3; J: TRBJ2-7; length: 15
CDR3: CASSPSGGDQPQHF; V: TRBV19; J: TRBJ1-5; length: 14
CDR3: CASSVEGTKGSEQFF; V: TRBV9; J: TRBJ2-1; length: 15
CDR3: CATSRVSNEQFF; V: TRBV15; J: TRBJ2-1; length: 12
CDR3: CASSIAPPGGRSEQYF; V: TRBV19; J: TRBJ2-7; length: 16
CDR3: CASSDFSSGANVLTF; V: TRBV6-1; J: TRBJ2-6; length: 15
CDR3: CASSMTPGLNTGELFF; V: TRBV5-4; J: TRBJ2-2; length: 16
CDR3: CASSLRGTGSYEQYF; V: TRBV7-8; J: TRBJ2-7; length: 15